The subject of this entry is one T cell receptor beta chain. This specimen comes from a study of PD-1 blockade in classical Hodgkin lymphoma. Germline assignment: CDR1 LNHDA and CDR2 SQIVND (reference sequence). The germline V and J ends were trimmed by 6 bases and 7 bases, with 12 bases remaining between them. CDR3 length: 12 residues. TCRdb's table, derived via immunoSEQ multiplex PCR, lists solely in-frame clones and lacks some. The sample includes under 15,000 clones, about 90% of them seen just once. Relapse was seen in all patients after autologous stem cell transplantation, and brentuximab vedotin exposure was variable.

The receptor was derived from a human donor with classical Hodgkin lymphoma. The chain has TRBV19 and TRBJ1-2; maybe TRBD1 (5 bases). Sequences were derived from peripheral blood mononuclear cells (PBMCs), sampled at baseline. The CDR3 nucleotides are TGTGCCAGTAGCCCGACAGCCTCTGGCTACACCTTC. Translating gives CASSPTASGYTF.